The T cell receptor (beta chain) described here comes from a study of T cell changes during pregnancy in multiple sclerosis. Produced via immunoSEQ multiplex PCR; TCRdb's table is partial and in-frame only. The repertoire holds 44,000 or so clones, 75% to 90% seen once, with approximately 1.6% in the top ten. This CDR3 contains 14 residues. Germline V gives CDR1 MNHEY, CDR2 SVGAGI. The germline V and J ends were trimmed by 0 bases and 3 bases, with 8 bases remaining between them. V usage is TRBV6-5 and J usage is TRBJ1-1; no clear D. The TCR originated in a female donor in good health, enrolled as a control in a pregnancy study. The input for sequencing was peripheral blood, taken in the first trimester of pregnancy. The CDR3 DNA follows: TGTGCCAGCAGTTACTCGGGTGAGGACACTGAAGCTTTCTTT. Encoded protein: CASSYSGEDTEAFF.